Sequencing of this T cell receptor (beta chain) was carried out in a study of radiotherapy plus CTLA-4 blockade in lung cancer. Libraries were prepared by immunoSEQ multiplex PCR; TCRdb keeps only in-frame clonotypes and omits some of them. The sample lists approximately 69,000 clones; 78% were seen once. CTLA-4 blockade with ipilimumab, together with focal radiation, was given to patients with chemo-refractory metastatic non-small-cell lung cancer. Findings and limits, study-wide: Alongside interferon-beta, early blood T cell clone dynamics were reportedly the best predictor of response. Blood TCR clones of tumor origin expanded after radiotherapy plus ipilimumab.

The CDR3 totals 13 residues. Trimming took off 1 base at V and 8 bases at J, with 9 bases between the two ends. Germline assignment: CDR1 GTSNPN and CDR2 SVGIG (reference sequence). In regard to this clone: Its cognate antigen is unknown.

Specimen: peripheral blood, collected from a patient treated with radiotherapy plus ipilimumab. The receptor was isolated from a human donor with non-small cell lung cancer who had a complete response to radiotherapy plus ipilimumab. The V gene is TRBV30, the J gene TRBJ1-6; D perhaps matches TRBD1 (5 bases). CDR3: CAWSGGEDSPLHF. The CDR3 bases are TGTGCCTGGAGTGGGGGGGAGGATTCACCCCTCCACTTT. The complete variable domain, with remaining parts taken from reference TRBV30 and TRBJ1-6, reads SQTIHQWPATLVQPVGSPLSLECTVEGTSNPNLYWYRQAAGRGLQLLFYSVGIGQISSEVPQNLSASRPQDRQFILSSKKLLLSDSGFYLCAWSGGEDSPLHFGNGTRLTVT.